This T cell receptor (beta chain) emerged from a study of shared clonotypes between healthy human individuals. Adult donors, all healthy and HIV-negative, had no recent acute infections or vaccinations. Among the unsorted PBMC samples, replicate PCRs used around 270 ng DNA, approximately 30,000 T cell genomes. Unsorted PBMC DNA sequencing spanned ten immunoSEQ deep assay plates. Clones were read by immunoSEQ multiplex PCR, and TCRdb kept only the in-frame ones, dropping some. The sample has fewer than 600,000 clones; more than 70% are singletons. The CDR3 runs 19 residues. CDR1 and CDR2 (germline): LNHNV, YYDKDF (reference sequence). Trimming at V came to 3 bases and at J to 1 base, leaving 13 bases not matched to a gene.

The TCR originated in a middle-aged woman in good health. Some clones in this sample may be carry-over from other donors' samples. The chain couples TRBV15 to TRBJ2-2, with TRBD2 identical over 8 bases. What was sequenced was PBMCs. The CDR3 DNA reads as TGTGCCACCAGCAGCCTCTACCTTTGGACTAGCCGGAACACCGGGGAGCTGTTTTTT. Amino acid sequence: CATSSLYLWTSRNTGELFF.